Below, 28 T cell receptor beta chains from the same sample are listed, as sequenced in a study of tumor-infiltrating lymphocytes in localized non-small cell lung cancer. Measured with immunoSEQ multiplex PCR; TCRdb has only the in-frame clones, and not every one. The repertoire consists of approximately 4,000 clones, with about 59% occurring once and the leading ten covering 20% to 25%. The sample was uninvolved lung tissue not adjacent to the tumor. The origin of the receptors is a human donor with non-small cell lung cancer.

This chain links TRBV28 with TRBJ1-6; 7 nucleotides match TRBD1. In germline, CDR1 is MDHEN, CDR2 SYDVKM. The CDR3 has 17 amino acids. Germline trimming cut 6 bases from V and 3 bases from J; bases unmatched to any gene: 11. CDR3 sequence (DNA): TGTGCCAGCAGGCGGCGGGGGTCAGGGGGCTATAATTCACCCCTCCACTTT. Translation: CASRRRGSGGYNSPLHF.

The chain joins TRBV7-2 to TRBJ2-4; a possible D gene is TRBD2 (6 bases). Germline V lookup: CDR1 SGHTA, CDR2 FQGNSA. Between the trimmed V and J ends, which lost 1 base and 1 base, there was a span of 14 bases. This CDR3 contains 17 residues. CDR3 in DNA: TGTGCCAGCAGCTTAGTCGTTGGAGGAGGGGCCAAAAACATTCAGTACTTC. Its protein product is CASSLVVGGGAKNIQYF.

This clone was found a few times. The gene calls are TRBV29-1 and TRBJ1-4, with D possibly TRBD1 on 5 matching bases. CDR3 length: 13 residues. The germline V gene has CDR1 SQVTM and CDR2 ANQGSEA. Trimming stripped 5 bases from V and 0 bases from J, with 7 bases between. This CDR3 reads CSVTGATNEKLFF. In nucleotides, the CDR3 is TGCAGCGTTACAGGAGCAACTAATGAAAAACTGTTTTTT.

The chain recombines TRBV7-2 with TRBJ1-2, with D tentatively TRBD1 (6 bases). The V end was cut by 4 bases, the J end by 8 bases, with 14 bases between. Germline loops: CDR1 SGHTA, CDR2 FQGNSA. This CDR3 has 13 amino acids. The CDR3 nucleotides read TGTGCCAGCAGCTCAACAGGGATTGGGGGCTACACCTTC. This encodes CASSSTGIGGYTF.

In its sample, this clone was seen once. V and J are TRBV7-3 and TRBJ1-6; TRBD1 might be the D (6 bases). The ends were cut back, 2 bases at V and 6 bases at J, with 8 bases in the middle. The germline V gene has CDR1 SGHTA and CDR2 FQGTGA. The CDR3 spans 14 residues. Here the CDR3 reads CASSLGGANSPLHF. Written as DNA, the CDR3 is TGTGCCAGCAGCTTAGGGGGGGCTAATTCACCCCTCCACTTT.

The genes are TRBV27 and TRBJ2-5; D is tentatively TRBD1 or TRBD2 (5 bases each). Germline values: CDR1 MNHEY, CDR2 SMNVEV (reference sequence). Deletions cut 5 bases from V and 2 bases from J, with 12 bases between. The CDR3 loop spans 14 amino acids. The chain's CDR3 is CASSLRDGQETQYF. The CDR3 coding sequence is TGTGCCAGCAGTCTCCGGGACGGACAAGAGACCCAGTACTTC.

The chain employs TRBV9 and TRBJ2-3; D is undetermined. V lost 2 bases and J lost 1, with 8 bases in between. The CDR3 length is 14 residues. Germline CDR1 SGDLS, CDR2 YYNGEE. In DNA, the CDR3 is TGTGCCAGCAGCGTCCGCTGGGGCACAGATACGCAGTATTTT. Protein sequence: CASSVRWGTDTQYF. The complete variable domain, with remaining parts taken from reference TRBV9 and TRBJ2-3, reads DSGVTQTPKHLITATGQRVTLRCSPRSGDLSVYWYQQSLDQGLQFLIQYYNGEERAKGNILERFSAQQFPDLHSELNLSSLELGDSALYFCASSVRWGTDTQYFGPGTRLTVL.

This chain joins TRBV30 and TRBJ1-2, with TRBD1 matching 7 bases. This CDR3 has 15 amino acids. V lost 3 bases to trimming and J lost 3 bases; unmatched junction nucleotides: 10. Germline V gene sequence: CDR1 GTSNPN, CDR2 SVGIG (reference sequence). DNA for the CDR3: TGTGCCTGGAGCCCCAGGGGGAAGGGGTACTATGGCTACACCTTC. Protein: CAWSPRGKGYYGYTF.

The chain links TRBV5-1 to TRBJ1-3; possible D gene TRBD1, 6 bases. The germline V gene encodes CDR1 SGHRS and CDR2 YFSETQ. Trimming took off 0 bases at V and 8 bases at J, with 12 bases between the two ends. This CDR3 has 14 amino acids. CDR3 residues: CASSLESRGHTIYF. The CDR3 bases are TGCGCCAGCAGCTTGGAATCCAGGGGTCACACCATATATTTT.

The J gene is TRBJ2-3, the V gene TRBV18; D not certain. This CDR3 is 17 amino acids long. The ends were cut back, 1 base at V and 0 bases at J, with 14 bases in the middle. Germline-derived CDR1 and CDR2 are KGHSH and LQKENI. CDR3 bases: TGTGCCAGCTCACCACAAAGACGGATAGGTAGCACAGATACGCAGTATTTT. It translates to CASSPQRRIGSTDTQYF.

The chain combines TRBV6-5 with TRBJ1-6; D gene ambiguous. The CDR3 runs to 12 residues. Trimming removed 8 bases from V and 7 bases from J, with 9 bases in between. CDR1 and CDR2 (germline): MNHEY, SVGAGI. The CDR3 is CASRLGNSPLHF. The CDR3 DNA reads TGTGCCAGCCGACTTGGGAATTCACCCCTCCACTTT.

This chain joins TRBV11-2 and TRBJ1-1; D remains ambiguous. The ends were cut back, 3 bases at V and 2 bases at J, with 10 bases in the middle. Germline loops: CDR1 SGHAT, CDR2 FQNNGV. The CDR3 has 14 amino acids. In DNA form, the CDR3 reads TGTGCCAGCAGCTTGGGTGCCGGTAACACTGAAGCTTTCTTT. This gives the protein CASSLGAGNTEAFF. Filled out from reference TRBV11-2 and TRBJ1-1, the complete variable domain reads EAGVAQSPRYKIIEKRQSVAFWCNPISGHATLYWYQQILGQGPKLLIQFQNNGVVDDSQLPKDRFSAERLKGVDSTLKIQPAKLEDSAVYLCASSLGAGNTEAFFGQGTRLTVV.

This clone was found once. The chain links TRBV10-3 to TRBJ2-3; unclear D gene. V gave up 7 bases and J gave up 0 bases, with 11 bases separating them. The germline CDR1 and CDR2 sequences are ENHRY and SYGVKD. CDR3 length equals 14 residues. CDR3 residues: CAIKGSPSTDTQYF. The CDR3 nucleotides read TGTGCCATCAAAGGCAGCCCTAGCACAGATACGCAGTATTTT.

This clone was detected only a few times. The V call is TRBV6-6, the J call TRBJ2-2; D not resolved. Trimming shortened V by 7 bases and J by 1 base, and 7 bases separated the two germline ends. Germline-derived CDR1 and CDR2 are MNHNY and SVGAGI (reference sequence). The CDR3 totals 13 residues. The CDR3 is CASTARNTGELFF. The CDR3 nucleotides are TGTGCCAGCACGGCCCGGAACACCGGGGAGCTGTTTTTT.

CDR3 sequence: CASSSGLAGGRETQYF. CDR3 DNA: TGTGCCAGCAGCTCCGGACTAGCGGGGGGAAGAGAGACCCAGTACTTC. This chain links TRBV7-2 with TRBJ2-5, with 14 bases that match TRBD2. The CDR3 totals 16 residues. Germline CDR1 SGHTA, CDR2 FQGNSA. V shed 4 bases and J 4 bases; nucleotides not matched to a gene: 5.

The V call is TRBV27, the J call TRBJ2-7, with TRBD2 identical over 9 bases. The CDR3 has 17 amino acids. Germline CDR1 MNHEY, CDR2 SMNVEV (reference sequence). The ends lost 4 bases at V and 5 bases at J; junction bases unmatched: 15. CDR3 sequence reads: CASSSPSRGGLAHEQYF. CDR3 nucleotide sequence: TGTGCCAGCAGTTCCCCCTCCAGGGGGGGACTAGCCCACGAGCAGTACTTC.

The chain carries TRBV7-2 and TRBJ2-5, with D perhaps matching TRBD1 or TRBD2 (5 bases each). The J call may be mistaken, given a closer DNA end match to TRBJ2-7. CDR1 SGHTA and CDR2 FQGNSA come from the germline V gene. The CDR3 has 13 residues. CDR3 DNA sequence: TGTGCCAGCACACCGGGACGCGGCCTCGAGCAGTACTTC. This gives the protein CASTPGRGLEQYF.

This clone was detected only a few times. This rearrangement joins TRBV16 to TRBJ2-1; the D is unclear. CDR1 KGHSY and CDR2 FQNENV come from the germline V gene. Trimming left V 3 bases short and J 6 bases short, with 6 bases between. The CDR3 length is 12 residues. This chain's CDR3 is CASSQTINEQFF. CDR3 sequence (DNA): TGTGCCAGCAGCCAGACGATCAATGAGCAGTTCTTC. The whole variable domain, remainder taken from reference TRBV16 and TRBJ2-1, is GEEVAQTPKHLVRGEGQKAKLYCAPIKGHSYVFWYQQVLKNEFKFLISFQNENVFDETGMPKERFSAKCLPNSPCSLEIQATKLEDSAVYFCASSQTINEQFFGPGTRLTVL.

This clone has just a few counts. The chain uses TRBV19 and TRBJ1-5; 10 bases are a match to TRBD1. The V gene's germline CDR1 is LNHDA and CDR2 SQIVND (reference sequence). Trimming cost V 8 bases and J 2 bases; bases outside gene matches: 12. This CDR3 region has 17 residues. Here the CDR3 reads CASSDDRGRIGNQPQHF. In DNA form, the CDR3 reads TGTGCCAGTTCTGACGACAGGGGGCGTATCGGCAATCAGCCCCAGCATTTT.

This clone was counted only a few times. The V call is TRBV27, the J call TRBJ1-2; D call uncertain. Looked up from germline, CDR1 is MNHEY and CDR2 is SMNVEV (reference sequence). The V and J ends lost 6 bases and 10 bases respectively, with 15 bases between them. The CDR3 loop spans 12 amino acids. The CDR3 sequence is CASSETQRAYTF. The CDR3 nucleotides are TGTGCCAGCAGCGAGACCCAACGGGCCTACACCTTC.

The V gene is TRBV7-2, the J gene TRBJ2-5; tentatively, D is TRBD2 (7 bases). CDR1 and CDR2 from the germline V gene are SGHTA and FQGNSA. The germline V and J ends were trimmed by 4 bases and 5 bases, with 20 bases remaining between them. This CDR3 has 16 amino acids. This chain's CDR3 is CASSSAGAGARETQYF. As DNA, the CDR3 is TGTGCCAGCAGCTCCGCGGGGGCGGGGGCGCGGGAGACCCAGTACTTC.

V is TRBV6-1 and J is TRBJ2-5; 10 bases align to TRBD2. V shed 0 bases, J shed 4 bases, and the junction held 5 bases outside the gene matches. In germline, CDR1 is MNHNS, CDR2 SASEGT. The CDR3 extends over 16 amino acids. This CDR3 reads CASSEALVAGGETQYF. In nucleotides, the CDR3 is TGTGCCAGCAGTGAAGCGCTGGTAGCGGGGGGAGAGACCCAGTACTTC.

This sequence joins TRBV5-1 and TRBJ2-1; 9 bases fit TRBD1. V shed 4 bases and J 5 bases; nucleotides not matched to a gene: 7. Germline CDR1 SGHRS, CDR2 YFSETQ. CDR3 size: 15 residues. The CDR3 protein is CASSAGQGYNNEQFF. In DNA, the CDR3 is TGCGCCAGCAGCGCGGGACAGGGCTATAACAATGAGCAGTTCTTC.

This clone was observed a handful of times. The chain is built from TRBV7-9 and TRBJ1-1; possible D gene TRBD1, 5 bases. CDR3 length: 15 residues. V was pared by 0 bases and J by 2 bases, with 10 bases between. CDR1 is SEHNR, CDR2 FQNEAQ, per germline (reference sequence). CDR3 sequence (DNA): TGTGCCAGCAGCTTAGCGGCAGGGTTCAACACTGAAGCTTTCTTT. Amino acid sequence: CASSLAAGFNTEAFF.

The chain combines TRBV15 with TRBJ2-7; D possibly corresponds to TRBD1 (5 bases). This CDR3 is built from 15 residues. Trimming cost V 4 bases and J 5 bases, with 18 bases left between them. Germline V lookup: CDR1 LNHNV, CDR2 YYDKDF (reference sequence). The CDR3 bases are TGTGCCACCAGCACTACCAGGGAATCTGTACACGAGCAGTACTTC. Protein: CATSTTRESVHEQYF.

This chain links TRBV30 with TRBJ2-6, with D tentatively TRBD2 (7 bases). Germline V lookup: CDR1 GTSNPN, CDR2 SVGIG (reference sequence). The CDR3 runs to 16 residues. Trimming cost V 2 bases and J 0 bases, with 11 bases left between them. CDR3 DNA: TGTGCCTGGAGTCCGGGGGGCTACTCTGGGGCCAACGTCCTGACTTTC. This codes for CAWSPGGYSGANVLTF.

J is TRBJ1-5 and V is TRBV28, with D tentatively TRBD1 (5 bases). V lost 3 bases and J lost 1, with 16 bases in between. Germline V gene lookup returns CDR1 MDHEN and CDR2 SYDVKM. This CDR3 has 17 residues. The CDR3 sequence is CASSFHYRSYSNQPQHF. The CDR3 coding sequence is TGTGCCAGCAGTTTCCACTACAGGTCTTACAGCAATCAGCCCCAGCATTTT.

Only a few counts were recorded for this clone. Its ends do not fully match the called genes, so a read error is possible. The chain carries TRBV28 and TRBJ1-4; D ambiguous. CDR1 and CDR2 (germline): MDHEN, SYDVKM. The CDR3 consists of 12 residues. The CDR3: CASSLSGISLLF. In nucleotides, the CDR3 is TGTGCCAGCAGTTTGTCTGGGATCTCGCTGCTTTTT.